This T cell receptor (beta chain) was observed in a study of cytomegalovirus exposure and HLA in healthy donors. Study in general: Some 85 million unique TCRs, all from HLA-typed donors, were included in an early release of the data.

This clone has more than one count but fewer than ten. Its target is unknown. Trimming removed 1 base from V and 6 bases from J, with 12 bases in between. This CDR3 has 14 residues. Germline V lookup: CDR1 MGHDK, CDR2 SYGVNS. Whole-study findings and limits: V segments that were indistinguishable, TRBV6-2 and TRBV6-3 among them, were omitted from analysis.

The PCR had 60 Vbeta and 13 Jbeta primers. Method: immunoSEQ multiplex PCR; TCRdb's copy keeps in-frame clones and lacks some. The sample has 120,000 to 150,000 clones, 72% seen once. J is TRBJ1-2 and V is TRBV25-1; D gene uncertain. This TCR was recovered from a man aged 40-55 years in good health and CMV-seronegative. Sequenced material: PBMCs. The CDR3 region has the DNA TGTGCCAGCAGTGAATTGAGCGCGGTTCATGGCTACACCTTC. Amino acid sequence: CASSELSAVHGYTF.